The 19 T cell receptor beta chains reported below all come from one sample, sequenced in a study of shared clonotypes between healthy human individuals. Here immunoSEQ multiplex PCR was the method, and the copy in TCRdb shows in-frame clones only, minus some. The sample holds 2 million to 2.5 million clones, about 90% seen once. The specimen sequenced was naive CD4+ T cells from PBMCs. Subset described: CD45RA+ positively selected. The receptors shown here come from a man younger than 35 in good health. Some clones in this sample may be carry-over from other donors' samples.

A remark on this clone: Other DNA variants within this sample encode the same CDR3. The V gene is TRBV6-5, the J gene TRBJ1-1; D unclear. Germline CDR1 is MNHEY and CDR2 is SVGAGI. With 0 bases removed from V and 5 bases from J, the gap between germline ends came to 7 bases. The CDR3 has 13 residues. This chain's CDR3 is CASSYSRVTEAFF. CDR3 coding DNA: TGTGCCAGCAGTTACTCGAGGGTTACTGAAGCTTTCTTT.

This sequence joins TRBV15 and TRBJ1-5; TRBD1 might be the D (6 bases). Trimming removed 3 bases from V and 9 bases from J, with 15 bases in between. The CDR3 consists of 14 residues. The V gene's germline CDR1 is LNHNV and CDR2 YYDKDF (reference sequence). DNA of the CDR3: TGTGCCACCAGCAGGGGGGGGGCCCCGGGGCCCCAGCATTTT. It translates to CATSRGGAPGPQHF.

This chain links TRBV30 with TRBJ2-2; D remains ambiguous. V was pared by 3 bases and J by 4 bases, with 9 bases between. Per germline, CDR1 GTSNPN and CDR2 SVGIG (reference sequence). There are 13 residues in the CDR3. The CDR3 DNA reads TGTGCCTGGAGCCCTTCGGGCACCGGGGAGCTGTTTTTT. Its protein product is CAWSPSGTGELFF.

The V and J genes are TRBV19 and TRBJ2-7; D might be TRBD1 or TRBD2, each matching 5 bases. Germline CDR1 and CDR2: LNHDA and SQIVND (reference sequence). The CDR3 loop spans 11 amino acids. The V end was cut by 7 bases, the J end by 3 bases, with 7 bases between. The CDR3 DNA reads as TGTGCCAGTATTGGGGGCTACGAGCAGTACTTC. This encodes CASIGGYEQYF.

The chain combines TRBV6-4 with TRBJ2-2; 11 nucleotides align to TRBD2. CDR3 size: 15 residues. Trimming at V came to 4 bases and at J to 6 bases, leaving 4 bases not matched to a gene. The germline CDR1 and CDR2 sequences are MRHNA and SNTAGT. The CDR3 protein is CASSALAGVAGELFF. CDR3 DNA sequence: TGTGCCAGCAGTGCACTAGCGGGAGTGGCCGGGGAGCTGTTTTTT.

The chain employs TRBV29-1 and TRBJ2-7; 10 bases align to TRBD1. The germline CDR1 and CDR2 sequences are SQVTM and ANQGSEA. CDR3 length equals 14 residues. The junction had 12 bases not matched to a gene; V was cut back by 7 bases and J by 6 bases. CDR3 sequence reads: CSGIRGTGEREQYF. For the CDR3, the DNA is TGCAGCGGGATAAGGGGGACAGGGGAGCGCGAGCAGTACTTC.

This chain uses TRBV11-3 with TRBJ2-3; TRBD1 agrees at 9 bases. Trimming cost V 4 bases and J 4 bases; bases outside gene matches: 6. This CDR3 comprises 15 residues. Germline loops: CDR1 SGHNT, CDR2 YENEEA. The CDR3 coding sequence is TGTGCCAGCAGCTCGGGACAGGGTTCCCCAGATACGCAGTATTTT. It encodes CASSSGQGSPDTQYF.

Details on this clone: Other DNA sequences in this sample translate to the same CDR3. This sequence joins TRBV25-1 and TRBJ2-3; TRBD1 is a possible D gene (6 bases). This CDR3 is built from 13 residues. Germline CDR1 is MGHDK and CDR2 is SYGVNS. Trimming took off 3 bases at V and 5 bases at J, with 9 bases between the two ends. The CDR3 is CASSEGARDTQYF. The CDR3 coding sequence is TGTGCCAGCAGTGAGGGGGCTCGAGATACGCAGTATTTT.

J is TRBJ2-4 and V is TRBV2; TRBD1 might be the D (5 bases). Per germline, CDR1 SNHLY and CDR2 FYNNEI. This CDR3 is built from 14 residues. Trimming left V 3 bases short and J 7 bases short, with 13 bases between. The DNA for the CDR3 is TGTGCCAGCAGTGAGATCGTGACAGATAACATTCAGTACTTC. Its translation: CASSEIVTDNIQYF.

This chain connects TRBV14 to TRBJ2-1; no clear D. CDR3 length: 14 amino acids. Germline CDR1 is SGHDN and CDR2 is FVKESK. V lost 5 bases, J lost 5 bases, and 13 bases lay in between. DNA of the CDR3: TGTGCCAGCAGCTATCTGGGTGACAACAATGAGCAGTTCTTC. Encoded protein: CASSYLGDNNEQFF.

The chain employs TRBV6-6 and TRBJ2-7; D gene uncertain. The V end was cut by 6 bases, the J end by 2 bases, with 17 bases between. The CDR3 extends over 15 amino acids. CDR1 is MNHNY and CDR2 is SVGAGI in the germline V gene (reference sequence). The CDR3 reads CASSPRASGPYEQYF. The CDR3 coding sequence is TGTGCCAGCAGCCCTCGGGCCTCTGGTCCCTACGAGCAGTACTTC.

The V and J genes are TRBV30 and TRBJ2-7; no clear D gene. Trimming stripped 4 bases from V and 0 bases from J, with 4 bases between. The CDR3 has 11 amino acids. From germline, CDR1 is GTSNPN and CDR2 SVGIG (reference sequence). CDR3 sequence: CAWTSSYEQYF. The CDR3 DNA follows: TGTGCCTGGACTTCCTCCTACGAGCAGTACTTC.

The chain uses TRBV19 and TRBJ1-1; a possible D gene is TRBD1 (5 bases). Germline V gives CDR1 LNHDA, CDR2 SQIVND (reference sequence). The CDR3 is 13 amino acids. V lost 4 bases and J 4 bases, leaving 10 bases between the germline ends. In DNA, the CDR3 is TGTGCCAGTAGTAAACGGGGGTTCACTGAAGCTTTCTTT. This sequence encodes CASSKRGFTEAFF.

The CDR3 coding sequence is TGTGCCTGGCGTAGCTTCCAAGAGACCCAGTACTTC. Translation: CAWRSFQETQYF. This sequence joins TRBV30 and TRBJ2-5, with D unresolved. Between the trimmed V and J ends, which lost 5 bases and 1 base, there was a span of 8 bases. Looked up from germline, CDR1 is GTSNPN and CDR2 is SVGIG (reference sequence). This CDR3 is 12 amino acids long.

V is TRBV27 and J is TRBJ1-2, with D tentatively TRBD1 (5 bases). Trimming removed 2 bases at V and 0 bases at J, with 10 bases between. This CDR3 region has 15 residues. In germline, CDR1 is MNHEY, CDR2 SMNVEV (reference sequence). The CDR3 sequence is CASSLGAAANYGYTF. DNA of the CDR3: TGTGCCAGCAGTTTAGGGGCGGCTGCTAACTATGGCTACACCTTC.

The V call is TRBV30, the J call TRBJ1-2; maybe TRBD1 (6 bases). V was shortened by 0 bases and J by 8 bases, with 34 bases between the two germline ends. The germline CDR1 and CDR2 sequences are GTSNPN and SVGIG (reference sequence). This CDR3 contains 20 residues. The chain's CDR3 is CAWSVRTARGRLISKYGYTF. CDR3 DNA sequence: TGTGCCTGGAGTGTACGGACAGCCCGGGGACGGCTCATTTCGAAGTACGGCTACACCTTC.

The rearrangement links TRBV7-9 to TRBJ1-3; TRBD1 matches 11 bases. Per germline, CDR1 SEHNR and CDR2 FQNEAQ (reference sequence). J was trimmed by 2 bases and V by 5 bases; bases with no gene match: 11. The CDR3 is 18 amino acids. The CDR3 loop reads CASSADRGQLTPGNTIYF. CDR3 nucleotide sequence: TGTGCCAGCAGCGCGGACAGGGGGCAACTAACCCCTGGAAACACCATATATTTT.

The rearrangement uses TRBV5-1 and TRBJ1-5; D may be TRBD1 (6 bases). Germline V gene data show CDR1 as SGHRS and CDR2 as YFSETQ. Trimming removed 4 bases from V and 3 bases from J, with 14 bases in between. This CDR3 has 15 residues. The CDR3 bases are TGCGCCAGCAGCCCGTTGGGGGCCGACAATCAGCCCCAGCATTTT. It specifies CASSPLGADNQPQHF.

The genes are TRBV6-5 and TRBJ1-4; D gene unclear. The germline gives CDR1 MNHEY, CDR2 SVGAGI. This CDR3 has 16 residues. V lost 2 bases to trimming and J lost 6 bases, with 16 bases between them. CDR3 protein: CASSYRAGFSYEKLFF. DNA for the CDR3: TGTGCCAGCAGTTACCGGGCCGGGTTTTCGTATGAAAAACTGTTTTTT.